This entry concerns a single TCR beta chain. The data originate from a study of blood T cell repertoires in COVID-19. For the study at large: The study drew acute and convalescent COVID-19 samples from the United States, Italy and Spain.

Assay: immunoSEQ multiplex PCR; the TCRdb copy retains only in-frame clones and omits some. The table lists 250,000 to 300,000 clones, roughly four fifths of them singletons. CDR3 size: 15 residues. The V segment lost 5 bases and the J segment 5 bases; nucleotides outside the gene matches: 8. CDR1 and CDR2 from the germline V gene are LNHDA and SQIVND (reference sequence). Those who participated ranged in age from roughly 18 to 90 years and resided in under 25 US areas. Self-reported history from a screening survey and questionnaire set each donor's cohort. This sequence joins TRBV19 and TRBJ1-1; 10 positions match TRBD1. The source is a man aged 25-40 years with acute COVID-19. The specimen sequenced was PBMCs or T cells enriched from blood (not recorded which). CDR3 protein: CASSLLGQGGTEAFF. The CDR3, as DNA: TGTGCCAGTAGTCTCCTAGGACAGGGGGGGACTGAAGCTTTCTTT.